The source of this T cell receptor beta chain is a study of monozygotic twins with inflammatory bowel disease. No DNA is given; TCRdb re-called the 5' RACE reads and lists each CDR3 protein once. Its table lists about 450,000 distinct CDR3 sequences. There are 15 residues in the CDR3. Germline V lookup: CDR1 SQVTM, CDR2 ANQGSEA. This receptor was obtained from a human donor with ulcerative colitis or Crohn's disease, or a healthy co-twin of an affected twin (not recorded which). Material: blood. V gene TRBV29-1 combines with J gene TRBJ2-7; with no DNA, the TCRdb D assignment of TRBD2 cannot be verified. The CDR3 sequence is CSVGRTSGRAYEQYF.